Following are 21 T cell receptor beta chains from one sample sequenced in a study of T cells in Graves' hyperthyroidism and ophthalmopathy. TCR beta CDR3 sequences were amplified from RNA transcripts. First-round RT-PCR targeting the TCR CDR3 was performed with the HTBI primer set. TCRdb reanalysed the multiplex PCR reads using MiXCR and keeps one entry per CDR3 protein. The top ten clones hold under 8% of a sample with approximately 560,000 distinct CDR3 sequences, around 16% of them seen once. Input material: blood. The receptors come from a young woman with Graves' hyperthyroidism.

Many counts were recorded for this clonotype. The rearrangement joins TRBV4-1 to TRBJ2-2, with D uncertain. The CDR3 runs 14 residues. Trimming shortened V by 1 base and J by 5 bases, and 8 bases separated the two germline ends. CDR1 is MGHRA, CDR2 YSYEKL, per germline. The CDR3 loop is CASSQGRGTGELFF. As DNA, the CDR3 is TGCGCCAGCAGCCAAGGACGAGGAACCGGGGAGCTGTTTTTT.

This clonotype was seen many times. The gene calls are TRBV20-1 and TRBJ2-3; D unresolved. From germline, CDR1 is DFQATT and CDR2 SNEGSKA (reference sequence). Trimming stripped 3 bases from V and 9 bases from J, with 19 bases between. CDR3 size: 14 residues. The chain's CDR3 is CSASMEWFVMTQYF. As DNA, the CDR3 is TGCAGTGCTAGTATGGAATGGTTCGTGATGACGCAGTATTTT.

This clonotype occurred many times. This chain connects TRBV15 to TRBJ2-3; D is perhaps TRBD1 (6 bases). Trimming removed 3 bases from V and 3 bases from J, with 13 bases in between. The CDR3 loop spans 15 amino acids. Germline V gene sequence: CDR1 LNHNV, CDR2 YYDKDF (reference sequence). The CDR3 region is CATSSTGIGTDTQYF. CDR3 DNA: TGTGCCACCAGCAGTACAGGGATAGGTACAGATACGCAGTATTTT.

The V and J genes are TRBV5-1 and TRBJ2-1, with D unclear. In germline, CDR1 is SGHRS, CDR2 YFSETQ. With 2 bases removed from V and 5 bases from J, the gap between germline ends came to 11 bases. The CDR3 spans 14 residues. CDR3 bases: TGCGCCAGCAGCTTCTTGTCCTCGGACAATGAGCAGTTCTTC. Protein sequence: CASSFLSSDNEQFF.

The CDR3 DNA reads TGTGCCAGCAGCCAAGCTCAGAGCACTGACGAGCAGTACTTC. Translation gives CASSQAQSTDEQYF. The V call is TRBV11-2, the J call TRBJ2-7; D is ambiguous. V lost 5 bases and J 5 bases, leaving 16 bases between the germline ends. The germline gives CDR1 SGHAT, CDR2 FQNNGV. The CDR3 runs 14 residues.

This clonotype was seen a handful of times. This chain uses TRBV3-1 with TRBJ2-1; 7 bases match TRBD2. CDR3 length: 18 residues. In germline, CDR1 is LGHDT, CDR2 YNNKEL (reference sequence). Trimming at V came to 0 bases and at J to 5 bases, leaving 13 bases not matched to a gene. This chain's CDR3 is CASSQDPSMSGKDNEQFF. In DNA, the CDR3 is TGTGCCAGCAGCCAAGATCCCTCCATGAGCGGGAAGGACAATGAGCAGTTCTTC.

At least ten counts were recorded for this clonotype. J is TRBJ1-2 and V is TRBV5-6; possible D gene TRBD1, 5 bases. Trimming pared 4 bases from V and 0 bases from J, leaving 10 bases between. CDR1 is SGHDT and CDR2 is YYEEEE in the germline V gene. This CDR3 region has 14 residues. This chain's CDR3 is CASSRLTANYGYTF. CDR3 in DNA: TGTGCCAGCAGCCGGCTGACAGCTAACTATGGCTACACCTTC.

The chain is built from TRBV20-1 and TRBJ2-7, with 7 bases fitting TRBD1. CDR1 is DFQATT and CDR2 is SNEGSKA in the germline V gene (reference sequence). The length of the CDR3 is 15 residues. Unmatched junction bases numbered 11, after V lost 1 base and J lost 5 bases. CDR3 residues: CSARVHRGTSDEQYF. In DNA, the CDR3 is TGCAGTGCTAGAGTTCACAGGGGAACGAGCGACGAGCAGTACTTC.

The chain carries TRBV6-1 and TRBJ2-1, with D unresolved. Judging by the DNA end, TRBJ2-7 fits better; the J call may be wrong. Germline assignment: CDR1 MNHNS and CDR2 SASEGT. The CDR3 totals 11 residues. CDR3 DNA sequence: TGTGCCAGCAGTACGTACAACGAGCAGTACTTC. As protein: CASSTYNEQYF.

The count of this clonotype is one. Relative to the germline gene, one junction end is altered; a read error may explain this. This sequence joins TRBV6-5 and TRBJ2-1, with D hard to call. Germline V lookup: CDR1 MNHEY, CDR2 SVGAGI. CDR3 length: 17 residues. This CDR3 is CASSYSMVLGSYNEQSF. In DNA, the CDR3 is TGTGCCAGCAGTTACTCGATGGTATTGGGCTCCTACAATGAGCAGTCCTTC.

This clonotype was recorded many times. The gene calls are TRBV27 and TRBJ1-2; 9 bases align to TRBD1. The J segment lost 4 bases and the V segment lost 5 bases, leaving 5 bases of the junction unmatched. The CDR3 extends over 14 amino acids. CDR1 and CDR2 from the germline V gene are MNHEY and SMNVEV (reference sequence). CDR3 in amino acids: CASSPQGQGYGYTF. The CDR3 nucleotides read TGTGCCAGCAGTCCGCAGGGACAGGGCTATGGCTACACCTTC.

At least ten counts were recorded for this clonotype. This chain joins TRBV2 and TRBJ2-7; 7 positions agree with TRBD2. V trimming: 6 bases; J trimming: 3 bases; junction bases outside the gene matches: 8. The germline CDR1 and CDR2 sequences are SNHLY and FYNNEI. The CDR3 contains 14 residues. CDR3 loop: CASSSGRHRYEQYF. CDR3 in DNA: TGTGCCAGCAGCTCCGGGAGGCACCGCTACGAGCAGTACTTC. Based on the CDR3 plus reference TRBV2 and TRBJ2-7, the full variable domain is EPEVTQTPSHQVTQMGQEVILRCVPISNHLYFYWYRQILGQKVEFLVSFYNNEISEKSEIFDDQFSVERPDGSNFTLKIRSTKLEDSAMYFCASSSGRHRYEQYFGPGTRLTVT.

This chain's CDR3 is CAWGTEQPQHF. The DNA of the CDR3 is TGTGCCTGGGGGACAGAGCAGCCCCAGCATTTT. This chain links TRBV30 with TRBJ1-5; 7 positions match TRBD1. V was pared by 5 bases and J by 7 bases, with 2 bases of the junction left unmatched. Germline V gives CDR1 GTSNPN, CDR2 SVGIG (reference sequence). CDR3 length: 11 residues.

In this sample, this clonotype turned up a few times. The chain has TRBV24-1 and TRBJ2-7, with TRBD2 matching 7 bases. Germline CDR1 is KGHDR and CDR2 is SFDVKD. With V trimmed by 10 bases and J by 9 bases, 17 bases remained unmatched. The CDR3 sequence is 14 residues long. The CDR3 protein is CATSGSGLSTRQYF. The CDR3 region has the DNA TGTGCCACTTCGGGTAGCGGGTTATCCACGCGGCAGTACTTC.

Many counts were recorded for this clonotype. The chain is built from TRBV28 and TRBJ1-6; unclear D gene. Trimming removed 3 bases from V and 9 bases from J, with 3 bases in between. Per germline, CDR1 MDHEN and CDR2 SYDVKM. The CDR3 covers 11 residues. The DNA of the CDR3 is TGTGCCAGCAGTTTCGGTTCACCCCTCCACTTT. It encodes CASSFGSPLHF.

Many counts were recorded for this clonotype. This chain links TRBV29-1 with TRBJ2-1; TRBD2 matches 13 bases. In germline, CDR1 is SQVTM, CDR2 ANQGSEA. The CDR3 sequence is 14 residues long. V trimming: 4 bases; J trimming: 9 bases; junction bases outside the gene matches: 6. This chain's CDR3 is CSVGLGLAGSEQFF. As DNA, the CDR3 is TGCAGCGTTGGTCTGGGACTAGCGGGAAGTGAGCAGTTCTTC.

In regard to this clonotype: At one end, the junction sequence differs from germline, possibly due to a read error. This chain links TRBV7-2 with TRBJ2-3; 12 nucleotides match TRBD2. The CDR3 loop spans 16 amino acids. Germline V CDR1 and CDR2: SGHTA, FQGNSA. CDR3 region: CAGSPLAGGSTDTQYF. The CDR3 DNA follows: TGTGCCGGCAGCCCCCTAGCGGGAGGGAGCACAGATACGCAGTATTTT.

This clonotype was counted ten times or more. The V gene is TRBV28, the J gene TRBJ1-5; 9 nucleotides agree with TRBD1. The CDR3 spans 18 residues. Germline CDR1 MDHEN, CDR2 SYDVKM. J was trimmed by 1 base and V by 5 bases; bases with no gene match: 12. The CDR3 DNA sequence: TGTGCCAGCAGTCCAACCCGGGACAGGGAGTGGAGCAATCAGCCCCAGCATTTT. Its translation is CASSPTRDREWSNQPQHF.

This clonotype was detected ten times or more. V usage is TRBV2 and J usage is TRBJ1-5; tentative D call: TRBD1 (6 bases). V shed 0 bases and J shed 15 bases, with 12 bases lying between them. Per the germline V gene, CDR1 is SNHLY and CDR2 is FYNNEI. The CDR3 runs 12 residues. The CDR3 sequence: CASSEAWGLLHF. The CDR3, as DNA: TGTGCCAGCAGTGAAGCGTGGGGGCTTCTGCATTTT.

A few counts support this clonotype. The chain recombines TRBV20-1 with TRBJ1-2; D remains ambiguous. Germline V CDR1 and CDR2: DFQATT, SNEGSKA (reference sequence). Trimming shortened V by 1 base and J by 0 bases, and 9 bases separated the two germline ends. The CDR3 covers 14 residues. The CDR3 DNA reads as TGCAGTGCTAGAGTTCCAGAGACTAACTATGGCTACACCTTC. It translates to CSARVPETNYGYTF.

The J gene is TRBJ2-2, the V gene TRBV9, with a possible D match to TRBD1 (5 bases). This CDR3 contains 15 residues. Per germline, CDR1 SGDLS and CDR2 YYNGEE. The V and J ends lost 0 bases and 4 bases respectively, with 10 bases between them. CDR3 loop: CASSVEGLGTGELFF. CDR3 nucleotides: TGTGCCAGCAGCGTAGAGGGGCTTGGCACCGGGGAGCTGTTTTTT.